This T cell receptor beta chain was recorded in a study of blood T cell repertoires in COVID-19. Overall study: Nucleic acid was either cDNA or gDNA, and it came from T cells, B-cell-depleted T cells, or PBMCs.

Authors' data handling: Scientists estimated how many nucleated cells there were by amplifying reference gene primers. The protocol was immunoSEQ multiplex PCR, while the TCRdb copy is restricted to in-frame clones and leaves out a portion. V, J and clone size are taken as reported in that table, and D and trimming were inferred from the DNA itself. The sample shows about 310,000 clones, nearly 90% of them seen only once. Researchers sorted participants into cohorts using their self-reported clinical history. Source material: PBMCs or T cells enriched from blood (not recorded which). This clonotype was obtained from a woman aged 25 to 39 who had recovered from COVID-19.

The CDR3 sequence is CASSLFTRESNTEAFF. The CDR3 bases are TGTGCCAGTAGTCTCTTCACCAGGGAATCGAACACTGAAGCTTTCTTT. The chain carries TRBV19 and TRBJ1-1; D is perhaps TRBD1 (5 bases). V was clipped by 5 bases and J by 1 base, with 17 bases between them. CDR1 and CDR2 (germline): LNHDA, SQIVND (reference sequence). The CDR3 has 16 amino acids.